The 7 T cell receptor beta chains listed next were all sequenced from one sample in a study of CD8 T cells in ankylosing spondylitis. TCRdb reprocessed the 5' RACE reads with MiXCR, giving one entry per CDR3 protein. The table lists approximately 140,000 distinct CDR3 sequences, roughly 44% of them singletons. The source material was synovial fluid, either unsorted or a sorted T cell fraction (not recorded which). The receptors shown here come from a male donor with ankylosing spondylitis.

J is TRBJ1-2 and V is TRBV30; D possibly corresponds to TRBD1 (5 bases). CDR3 length: 13 residues. The ends were cut back, 0 bases at V and 7 bases at J, with 12 bases in the middle. CDR1 is GTSNPN and CDR2 is SVGIG in the germline V gene (reference sequence). The CDR3 nucleotides are TGTGCCTGGAGTGTACGGGGACCCGTTGGCTACACCTTC. This sequence encodes CAWSVRGPVGYTF.

The V call is TRBV2, the J call TRBJ1-4; D may be TRBD1 (5 bases). Germline V gene sequence: CDR1 SNHLY, CDR2 FYNNEI. V dropped 5 bases and J dropped 7 bases, with 14 bases sitting between them. The CDR3 length is 14 residues. CDR3 region: CASSPRVFGEKLFF. For the CDR3, the DNA is TGTGCCAGCAGTCCCAGGGTCTTCGGTGAAAAACTGTTTTTT.

CDR3 residues: CASSGWYPGGVTQYF. The CDR3 DNA reads as TGTGCCAGCAGTGGGTGGTATCCAGGAGGGGTTACGCAGTATTTT. The chain recombines TRBV28 with TRBJ2-3; perhaps TRBD2 as D (6 bases). Germline CDR1 reads MDHEN; CDR2 reads SYDVKM. The length of the CDR3 is 15 residues. The V end lost 5 bases, the J end lost 8 bases, and 20 bases lay between the germline ends.

This clonotype occurred a few times. This chain uses TRBV18 with TRBJ1-1, with D possibly TRBD1 on 6 matching bases. Trimming shortened V by 5 bases and J by 0 bases, and 10 bases separated the two germline ends. Per the germline V gene, CDR1 is KGHSH and CDR2 is LQKENI. This CDR3 has 14 residues. Here the CDR3 reads CASSLQGMNTEAFF. The CDR3 coding sequence is TGTGCCAGCTCATTACAGGGAATGAACACTGAAGCTTTCTTT.

This clonotype was picked up many times. The chain combines TRBV7-9 with TRBJ2-4; possibly TRBD2 for D (6 bases). In germline, CDR1 is SEHNR, CDR2 FQNEAQ (reference sequence). This CDR3 spans 17 amino acids. The V end lost 5 bases, the J end lost 1 base, and 18 bases lay between the germline ends. CDR3 nucleotide sequence: TGTGCCAGCAGCCCTAGGGACTCCTTGGGGGCCAAAAACATTCAGTACTTC. Encoded protein: CASSPRDSLGAKNIQYF.

The chain links TRBV9 to TRBJ2-7; TRBD2 matches 11 bases. Losses at the gene ends were 3 bases for V and 1 base for J; bases not matched to a gene: 6. This CDR3 contains 16 residues. Germline V gives CDR1 SGDLS, CDR2 YYNGEE. The CDR3 loop reads CASSASPSGGSYEQYF. The CDR3 coding sequence is TGTGCCAGCAGCGCCTCCCCTAGCGGGGGGTCCTACGAGCAGTACTTC.

This clonotype was counted many times. The V call is TRBV15, the J call TRBJ2-6; D remains unclear. Germline V gene data show CDR1 as LNHNV and CDR2 as YYDKDF (reference sequence). Trimming shortened V by 0 bases and J by 4 bases, and 7 bases separated the two germline ends. The CDR3 is made up of 15 amino acids. CDR3 in DNA: TGTGCCACCAGCAGAGAAACGACCGGGGCCAACGTCCTGACTTTC. Protein sequence: CATSRETTGANVLTF.